This T cell receptor beta chain comes out of a study of T cell repertoires in aging, cancer and after chemotherapy. Study at large: Repeat sampling of healthy donors over several months to years showed clear clonal overlap.

Regarding this clonotype: The antigen is not known.

The germline gives CDR1 SQVTM, CDR2 ANQGSEA. After removal of 7 bases from V and 1 base from J, the junction contained 5 bases not matched to a gene. This CDR3 is 13 amino acids long. A mixed TRB-A/B primer pool amplified rearranged TRB by multiplex touch-down PCR. TCRdb called the multiplex PCR reads again in MiXCR, with one record for every CDR3 protein. This sample has approximately 18,000 distinct CDR3 sequences, with about 50% found just once. Amplification of TCR beta used genomic DNA extracted from peripheral blood. General observations from the study: Compared with age-matched healthy donors, untreated hematological or solid cancer patients showed higher blood TCR clonality.

The receptor was derived from a human donor in good health. The chain carries TRBV29-1 and TRBJ1-1; 8 nucleotides agree with TRBD1. The specimen was blood. Written as DNA, the CDR3 is TGCAGCGCTGAGACAGGGGAGAACACTGAAGCTTTCTTT. Translated, it gives CSAETGENTEAFF.